A single sample gave rise to the 30 T cell receptor beta chains below, sequenced in a study of T-cell reconstitution after alpha-beta-depleted transplantation in children (dated by TCRdb to the mid-2010s). Library construction relied on PCR. The data were produced on an Illumina HiSeq 2500. TCR libraries were prepared with molecular barcoding, using unique molecular identifiers to normalize TCRbeta repertoire quantification. In-frame beta chains were kept once TCRdb had trimmed the public reads at Q25 with fastp and called clones with MiXCR. Rows matching on CDR3 protein sequence are summarized as one entry with the most common DNA and genes. A total of a few hundred thousand distinct CDR3 sequences appear in this sample, roughly 22% of them only once. Of the sample, approximately 3.8% falls within the top ten clones. The sequences come from PBMCs from the stem cell graft donor, collected from the stem cell graft. The receptors stem from a human donor who donated a stem cell graft to a child with acute myeloid leukemia.

This clonotype showed up just a few times. The chain combines TRBV12-3 or TRBV12-4 with TRBJ1-2; no definite D call. V lost 8 bases, J lost 8 bases, and 12 bases lay in between. The CDR3 runs 11 residues. The CDR3 region is CASGTGSGYTF. Written as DNA, the CDR3 is TGTGCCAGCGGAACGGGAAGCGGCTACACCTTC.

This clonotype was picked up many times. The CDR3 nucleotides are TGCAGCGTTGTCGTCGCTAGCGGGCCGGGAGATACGCAGTATTTT. Encoded protein: CSVVVASGPGDTQYF. V usage is TRBV29-1 and J usage is TRBJ2-3; 8 positions agree with TRBD2. The CDR3 is 15 residues long. J lost 5 bases, V lost 4 bases, and 11 bases had no gene match. Germline V gene lookup returns CDR1 SQVTM and CDR2 ANQGSEA.

This clonotype has a handful of counts. J is TRBJ2-3 and V is TRBV29-1; no firm D call. Per the germline V gene, CDR1 is SQVTM and CDR2 is ANQGSEA. The CDR3 is 12 residues long. V was shortened by 0 bases and J by 6 bases, with 7 bases between the two germline ends. This CDR3 is CSVEDGWDTQYF. The CDR3 DNA reads TGCAGCGTTGAAGATGGCTGGGATACGCAGTATTTT.

This clonotype was detected a few times. The chain recombines TRBV12-3 or TRBV12-4 with TRBJ2-3, with TRBD2 as a possible D gene (5 bases). Between the trimmed V and J ends, which lost 3 bases and 9 bases, there was a span of 7 bases. This CDR3 spans 11 amino acids. Written as DNA, the CDR3 is TGTGCCAGCAGTTTCCGGAGGACGCAGTATTTT. It codes for CASSFRRTQYF.

The chain combines TRBV27 with TRBJ1-1, with D hard to call. CDR3 size: 14 residues. Trimming pared 3 bases from V and 1 base from J, leaving 9 bases between. Germline V gives CDR1 MNHEY, CDR2 SMNVEV (reference sequence). This CDR3 reads CASSFTKENTEAFF. CDR3 bases: TGTGCCAGCAGTTTTACAAAAGAGAACACTGAAGCTTTCTTT.

The chain has TRBV15 and TRBJ1-5, with a possible D match to TRBD1 (6 bases). The germline gives CDR1 LNHNV, CDR2 YYDKDF (reference sequence). The CDR3 covers 16 residues. V was trimmed by 0 bases and J by 2 bases, leaving 11 bases between them. DNA for the CDR3: TGTGCCACCAGCAGAGATGGGACACAGGGCAATCAGCCCCAGCATTTT. This sequence encodes CATSRDGTQGNQPQHF.

The table lists this clonotype with a few counts. The chain combines TRBV12-3 or TRBV12-4 with TRBJ1-2; no clear D. V lost 5 bases and J 1 base, leaving 14 bases between the germline ends. The CDR3 has 15 residues. The CDR3 DNA follows: TGTGCCAGCAGTCTAAACAGAAATATTAACTATGGCTACACCTTC. It yields the protein CASSLNRNINYGYTF.

The rearrangement joins TRBV4-2 to TRBJ1-5; 9 bases map to TRBD1. This CDR3 is built from 16 residues. CDR1 is LGHNA, CDR2 YNFKEQ, per germline. V shed 4 bases, J shed 3 bases, and the junction held 7 bases outside the gene matches. The CDR3 reads CASSRRQGVDNQPQHF. CDR3 DNA: TGTGCCAGCAGCCGACGACAGGGGGTGGACAATCAGCCCCAGCATTTT.

This clonotype was seen a handful of times. This chain joins TRBV29-1 and TRBJ2-1; 12 bases align to TRBD2. The CDR3 is 13 amino acids. The germline gives CDR1 SQVTM, CDR2 ANQGSEA. The junction had 2 bases not matched to a gene; V was cut back by 5 bases and J by 6 bases. CDR3 protein: CSVPLAGGNEQFF. The DNA for the CDR3 is TGCAGCGTTCCACTAGCGGGGGGCAATGAGCAGTTCTTC.

This clonotype appeared a few times. The chain couples TRBV5-1 to TRBJ2-1; D not resolved. The V end was cut by 0 bases, the J end by 0 bases, with 10 bases between. The germline V gene encodes CDR1 SGHRS and CDR2 YFSETQ. The CDR3 sequence is 16 residues long. CDR3 coding DNA: TGCGCCAGCAGCTTGGGCGGCTTCCTCTCCTACAATGAGCAGTTCTTC. Translation: CASSLGGFLSYNEQFF.

Ten or more counts support this clonotype. The chain couples TRBV10-3 to TRBJ1-2; 7 bases fit TRBD1. There are 14 residues in the CDR3. Germline V lookup: CDR1 ENHRY, CDR2 SYGVKD. V lost 6 bases to trimming and J lost 4 bases; unmatched junction nucleotides: 8. The CDR3: CAISETGAVYGYTF. Here the CDR3 DNA reads TGTGCCATCAGCGAAACAGGGGCGGTCTATGGCTACACCTTC.

The chain employs TRBV28 and TRBJ2-5; no firm D call. V lost 5 bases, J lost 1 base, and 14 bases lay in between. In germline, CDR1 is MDHEN, CDR2 SYDVKM. The CDR3 runs 15 residues. Here the CDR3 DNA reads TGTGCCAGCAGTCAACTAAACAGACGCCAAGAGACCCAGTACTTC. Amino acids: CASSQLNRRQETQYF. Using reference TRBV28 and TRBJ2-5 for the parts outside the CDR3, the full variable domain is DVKVTQSSRYLVKRTGEKVFLECVQDMDHENMFWYRQDPGLGLRLIYFSYDVKMKEKGDIPEGYSVSREKKERFSLILESASTNQTSMYLCASSQLNRRQETQYFGPGTRLLVL.

This clonotype was counted only a few times. J is TRBJ2-1 and V is TRBV24-1; D possibly corresponds to TRBD2 (6 bases). Germline CDR1 and CDR2: KGHDR and SFDVKD. The CDR3 covers 15 residues. Trimming shortened V by 5 bases and J by 4 bases, and 14 bases separated the two germline ends. CDR3 coding DNA: TGTGCCACCAGTGCTCCGGGACTGGGATACAATGAGCAGTTCTTC. It is translated as CATSAPGLGYNEQFF.

In its sample, this clonotype was seen a few times. The J gene is TRBJ2-6, the V gene TRBV7-9; D is unresolved. The CDR3 contains 16 residues. Germline values: CDR1 SEHNR, CDR2 FQNEAQ (reference sequence). V lost 0 bases to trimming and J lost 4 bases, with 10 bases between them. The CDR3 sequence is CASSLAKGYGANVLTF. The CDR3 DNA reads as TGTGCCAGCAGCTTAGCGAAGGGTTACGGGGCCAACGTCCTGACTTTC.

This clonotype was recorded a few times. This chain links TRBV20-1 with TRBJ2-7; 10 nucleotides align to TRBD2. J gave up 6 bases and V 2 bases, and 10 bases lay outside the gene matches. CDR3 size: 15 residues. Per germline, CDR1 DFQATT and CDR2 SNEGSKA (reference sequence). CDR3 in DNA: TGCAGTGCTAGAAGTACGGGGCTAGCGGGAGCCGAGCAGTACTTC. It yields the protein CSARSTGLAGAEQYF.

J is TRBJ2-2 and V is TRBV7-3; D call uncertain. Germline V gene data show CDR1 as SGHTA and CDR2 as FQGTGA. The V gene lost 2 bases and the J gene lost 4 bases, with 17 bases spanning the gap. This CDR3 region has 17 residues. As DNA, the CDR3 is TGTGCCAGCAGCTTAGTGGAAGGGATAGGAACCACCGGGGAGCTGTTTTTT. It specifies CASSLVEGIGTTGELFF.

V usage is TRBV7-8 and J usage is TRBJ2-5; D is tentatively TRBD1 or TRBD2 (5 bases each). In germline, CDR1 is SGHVS, CDR2 FQNEAQ. This CDR3 has 16 amino acids. Between the trimmed V and J ends, which lost 1 base and 2 bases, there was a span of 14 bases. In DNA, the CDR3 is TGTGCCAGCAGCTTAGTTGGGGGTGTAGGGCAAGAGACCCAGTACTTC. This codes for CASSLVGGVGQETQYF.

This chain joins TRBV28 and TRBJ2-5, with 9 nucleotides matching TRBD1. CDR3 size: 16 residues. Germline CDR1 is MDHEN and CDR2 is SYDVKM. V was pared by 2 bases and J by 5 bases, with 9 bases of the junction left unmatched. CDR3 bases: TGTGCCAGCAGTTTAGCCCTCACAGGGGGCGCGGAGACCCAGTACTTC. Its translation is CASSLALTGGAETQYF.

In regard to this clonotype: A much larger clone lies a single base off, so this may be a read error. V gene TRBV25-1 combines with J gene TRBJ2-3; the match to TRBD2 covers 7 bases. The CDR3 consists of 15 residues. Looked up from germline, CDR1 is MGHDK and CDR2 is SYGVNS. In nucleotides, the CDR3 is TGTGCCAGCAGTGATCACGGGGGGAGCATAGATACGCAGTATTTT. This sequence encodes CASSDHGGSIDTQYF.

The J gene is TRBJ2-3, the V gene TRBV15; no reliable D call. The CDR3 is 13 amino acids. V lost 8 bases and J lost 4, with 13 bases in between. Germline values: CDR1 LNHNV, CDR2 YYDKDF (reference sequence). The CDR3 sequence is CATSLEVSDTQYF. The CDR3 DNA is TGTGCCACCTCCCTAGAGGTCTCAGATACGCAGTATTTT.

This rearrangement joins TRBV20-1 to TRBJ2-7; D uncertain. Trimming took 6 bases from V and 5 from J, leaving 20 bases between them. Germline V lookup: CDR1 DFQATT, CDR2 SNEGSKA (reference sequence). The length of the CDR3 is 14 residues. As DNA, the CDR3 is TGCAGTGCCACCCCCGTCGGACGCGGAGACGAGCAGTACTTC. Its protein product is CSATPVGRGDEQYF.

This clonotype was counted at least ten times. This sequence joins TRBV12-3 or TRBV12-4 and TRBJ2-5; the match to TRBD1 covers 8 bases. This CDR3 is built from 13 residues. The J segment lost 4 bases and the V segment lost 7 bases, leaving 5 bases of the junction unmatched. CDR3 nucleotides: TGTGCCAGCACCATGACAGGGGCAGAGACCCAGTACTTC. Protein sequence: CASTMTGAETQYF.

The rearrangement links TRBV25-1 to TRBJ1-1, with D maybe TRBD1 (5 bases). CDR1 is MGHDK, CDR2 SYGVNS, per germline. This CDR3 is built from 16 residues. The V end was cut by 7 bases, the J end by 3 bases, with 21 bases between. CDR3 in amino acids: CASTGRPGTAYTEAFF. As DNA, the CDR3 is TGTGCCAGCACGGGTCGTCCCGGGACGGCATACACTGAAGCTTTCTTT. The full variable domain, completed using reference TRBV25-1 and TRBJ1-1, is EADIYQTPRYLVIGTGKKITLECSQTMGHDKMYWYQQDPGMELHLIHYSYGVNSTEKGDLSSESTVSRIRTEHFPLTLESARPSHTSQYLCASTGRPGTAYTEAFFGQGTRLTVV.

The V and J genes are TRBV28 and TRBJ1-1, with D hard to call. Germline-derived CDR1 and CDR2 are MDHEN and SYDVKM. The CDR3 has 15 residues. The ends were cut back, 4 bases at V and 0 bases at J, with 12 bases in the middle. CDR3 residues: CASSSSEGLNTEAFF. In nucleotides, the CDR3 is TGTGCCAGCAGTTCATCGGAGGGATTGAACACTGAAGCTTTCTTT.

The chain couples TRBV6-5 to TRBJ2-2; D gene ambiguous. Per the germline V gene, CDR1 is MNHEY and CDR2 is SVGAGI. The ends were cut back, 0 bases at V and 6 bases at J, with 11 bases in the middle. CDR3 size: 15 residues. DNA for the CDR3: TGTGCCAGCAGTTACTCGATCTATGGGCCCGGGGAGCTGTTTTTT. Amino acid sequence: CASSYSIYGPGELFF.

The sample holds many counts of this clonotype. The chain couples TRBV20-1 to TRBJ2-7, with 7 bases identical to TRBD2. Looked up from germline, CDR1 is DFQATT and CDR2 is SNEGSKA (reference sequence). V was clipped by 5 bases and J by 0 bases; unmatched bases: 10. This CDR3 comprises 15 residues. CDR3 DNA sequence: TGCAGTGCTTCGGAGCGGGGTGGGGACTCCTACGAGCAGTACTTC. It specifies CSASERGGDSYEQYF.

In its sample, this clonotype was seen many times. The chain joins TRBV20-1 to TRBJ2-5, with D uncertain. Per germline, CDR1 DFQATT and CDR2 SNEGSKA (reference sequence). This CDR3 spans 10 amino acids. V lost 6 bases, J lost 5 bases, and 7 bases lay in between. The CDR3 spells CSAFPETQYF. CDR3 sequence (DNA): TGCAGTGCCTTCCCTGAGACCCAGTACTTC.

The table lists this clonotype with a few counts. The V and J genes are TRBV5-1 and TRBJ2-3; D is unresolved. The germline V gene has CDR1 SGHRS and CDR2 YFSETQ. The CDR3 length is 16 residues. Trimming pared 0 bases from V and 0 bases from J, leaving 11 bases between. CDR3 sequence reads: CASSLDSRRSTDTQYF. CDR3 in DNA: TGCGCCAGCAGCTTGGATAGCCGACGTAGCACAGATACGCAGTATTTT. The full variable domain, its missing parts supplied by reference TRBV5-1 and TRBJ2-3, is KAGVTQTPRYLIKTRGQQVTLSCSPISGHRSVSWYQQTPGQGLQFLFEYFSETQRNKGNFPGRFSGRQFSNSRSEMNVSTLELGDSALYLCASSLDSRRSTDTQYFGPGTRLTVL.

At least ten counts were recorded for this clonotype. J is TRBJ2-1 and V is TRBV20-1; 13 bases agree with TRBD2. Germline V CDR1 and CDR2: DFQATT, SNEGSKA (reference sequence). The V segment lost 5 bases and the J segment 4 bases; nucleotides outside the gene matches: 5. The CDR3 extends over 15 amino acids. CDR3 DNA sequence: TGCAGTGCTGATCAGACTAGCGGGGGGTACAATGAGCAGTTCTTC. Amino acid sequence: CSADQTSGGYNEQFF.

Concerning this clonotype itself: The CDR3 ends on some other residue instead of the conserved phenylalanine or tryptophan, so this is likely a read error. The chain has TRBV7-2 and TRBJ1-2, with a weak D call TRBD1 (6 bases). The length of the CDR3 is 16 residues. Trimming left V 2 bases short and J 4 bases short, with 17 bases between. CDR1 is SGHTA and CDR2 is FQGNSA in the germline V gene. The CDR3 nucleotides are TGTGCCAGCAGCTTATCGCGGACAGAGATAATCTATGGCTACACCTGC. This sequence encodes CASSLSRTEIIYGYTC.